This is a list of T cell receptor beta chains from one sample in a study of cytomegalovirus exposure and HLA in healthy donors. Clones were sequenced by immunoSEQ multiplex PCR, and TCRdb holds only the in-frame ones, with some missing. The table lists around 52,000 clones, approximately 95% of them singletons. Specimen: PBMCs. The receptors come from a young woman in good health and CMV-seronegative. Each CDR3 is given with its conserved first and last residue. A D gene is named only where the DNA matches it firmly. The size entry is marked missing in some rows and otherwise reads once, few, many or a size class.

j_gene	d_gene	abundance	v_gene	CDR3nt	CDR3aa
TRBJ1-2	-	-	TRBV5-1	TGCGCCAGCAGCTTGGCTTATAACATAAACTATGGCTACACCTTC	CASSLAYNINYGYTF
TRBJ1-4	-	-	TRBV7-8	TGTGCCAGCACCACGAGGGACTTTGCAACTAATGAAAAACTGTTTTTT	CASTTRDFATNEKLFF
TRBJ1-2	-	-	TRBV6-5	TGTGCCAGCAGTTACTCGCGGGGGTACTATGGCTACACCTTC	CASSYSRGYYGYTF
TRBJ1-1	-	-	TRBV9	TGTGCCAGCAGCTCACAGGGTCAAGGACCTGAAGCTTTCTTT	CASSSQGQGPEAFF
TRBJ1-2	-	-	TRBV11-2	TGTGCCAGCAGCTCGGGATCACCCCTCTATGGCTACACCTTC	CASSSGSPLYGYTF
TRBJ1-1	TRBD1	-	TRBV2	TGTGCCAGCTCCTCCCCTGGGACAGTAGCTTTCTTT	CASSSPGTVAFF
TRBJ1-2	-	-	TRBV11-3	TGTGCCAGCAGCACACAAACAGAGTATGGCTACACCTTC	CASSTQTEYGYTF
TRBJ1-2	TRBD1	-	TRBV6-5	TGTGCCAGCAGTTGGCGACAGGGGTATGGCTACACCTTC	CASSWRQGYGYTF
TRBJ1-2	-	once	TRBV7-2	TGTGCCAGCAGCTTAGCGTTAGGGCGTGAGGGTGGCTACACCTTC	CASSLALGREGGYTF
TRBJ1-1	TRBD1	-	TRBV7-9	TGTGCCAGCAGCTCGGGACAGGGGGACACTGAAGCTTTCTTT	CASSSGQGDTEAFF
TRBJ2-5	TRBD2	-	TRBV5-1	TGCGCCAGCAGCGGAGCTCAGCGGGGCCAAGAGACCCAGTACTTC	CASSGAQRGQETQYF